These 5 T cell receptor beta chains came from one sample sequenced in a study of blood T cell repertoires in COVID-19. TCRdb keeps only in-frame clones here, not all; method: immunoSEQ multiplex PCR. Of about 69,000 clones listed, approximately 79% were seen once; the top ten hold 16%. Sequencing input: peripheral blood. These receptors all stem from a man in his fifties or sixties with acute or convalescent COVID-19.

The chain is built from TRBV28 and TRBJ1-1; no reliable D call. Germline V CDR1 and CDR2: MDHEN, SYDVKM. The CDR3 is made up of 12 amino acids. Trimming pared 7 bases from V and 0 bases from J, leaving 6 bases between. CDR3 region: CASTDMNTEAFF. In DNA, the CDR3 is TGTGCCAGCACAGATATGAACACTGAAGCTTTCTTT.

The chain is built from TRBV19 and TRBJ1-5, with 8 bases that match TRBD1. This CDR3 region has 12 residues. Germline CDR1 LNHDA, CDR2 SQIVND (reference sequence). After removal of 10 bases from V and 4 bases from J, the junction contained 3 bases not matched to a gene. The CDR3 DNA reads TGTGCCACAAACAGGGGGAATCAGCCCCAGCATTTT. Its translation: CATNRGNQPQHF.

This rearrangement joins TRBV2 to TRBJ2-5; 7 positions agree with TRBD1. CDR1 and CDR2 (germline): SNHLY, FYNNEI. Trimming removed 8 bases from V and 5 bases from J; junction bases left unmatched: 8. The CDR3 is 13 residues long. Here the CDR3 DNA reads TGTGCCAGCGACAGGGTAATTTTTGAGACCCAGTACTTC. Its protein is CASDRVIFETQYF.

The V and J genes are TRBV14 and TRBJ1-2; possible D gene TRBD1, 5 bases. The CDR3 runs to 14 residues. Deletions cut 4 bases from V and 4 bases from J, with 13 bases between. In germline, CDR1 is SGHDN, CDR2 FVKESK. CDR3 coding DNA: TGTGCCAGCAGCCTGGGGCGAACTACCTATGGCTACACCTTC. It specifies CASSLGRTTYGYTF.

The chain uses TRBV7-3 and TRBJ1-5; TRBD1 matches at 8 bases. Germline lookup yields CDR1 SGHTA and CDR2 FQGTGA. This CDR3 is built from 15 residues. The V and J ends lost 4 bases and 4 bases, in that order; junction bases with no gene match: 6. This CDR3 is CASSWRDRTNQPQHF. Here the CDR3 DNA reads TGTGCCAGCAGCTGGAGGGACAGGACAAATCAGCCCCAGCATTTT.